The next 16 T cell receptor beta chains were all read from a single sample in a study of blood T cell repertoires in COVID-19. The table came from immunoSEQ multiplex PCR; TCRdb's copy has only in-frame clones and leaves some out. Here the sample spans 250,000 to 300,000 clones, around 86% being singletons. The sample taken for sequencing was peripheral blood. These receptors were taken from a woman aged 40-49 years who had recovered from COVID-19.

This rearrangement joins TRBV5-1 to TRBJ2-3; D possibly corresponds to TRBD1 (5 bases). With 0 bases removed from V and 2 bases from J, the gap between germline ends came to 13 bases. This CDR3 region has 16 residues. Germline CDR1 and CDR2: SGHRS and YFSETQ. For the CDR3, the DNA is TGCGCCAGCAGCTTGGGGGCAGGGCAAACCACAGATACGCAGTATTTT. Amino acids: CASSLGAGQTTDTQYF.

On this clone: The junction does not match germline at one end; this may be a read error. The V and J genes are TRBV6-1 and TRBJ2-7, with a possible D match to TRBD1 (6 bases). Germline V gene lookup returns CDR1 MNHNS and CDR2 SASEGT. This CDR3 contains 15 residues. The CDR3 DNA reads as TGTGCCAGCAGGGAAGGGTCAGGGGTGGTCTACGAGCAGTACTTC. This sequence encodes CASREGSGVVYEQYF.

The chain carries TRBV2 and TRBJ2-4; TRBD2 agrees at 10 bases. Looked up from germline, CDR1 is SNHLY and CDR2 is FYNNEI. V lost 5 bases, J lost 5 bases, and 3 bases stayed unmatched. The CDR3 length is 14 residues. This chain's CDR3 is CASSPLAGENIQYF. The CDR3 bases are TGTGCCAGCAGTCCCCTAGCGGGGGAAAACATTCAGTACTTC.

This chain uses TRBV7-2 with TRBJ1-1; 10 bases map to TRBD1. The V gene end was trimmed by 5 bases and the J gene end by 11 bases; junction bases not matched to a gene: 14. CDR3 size: 15 residues. The germline CDR1 and CDR2 sequences are SGHTA and FQGNSA. The CDR3 bases are TGTGCCAGCAGCCCCTCCGGGACAGGGGCGCGGTGGGCTTTCTTT. It encodes CASSPSGTGARWAFF.

Turning to this clone: At the DNA level, this CDR3 is encoded by other sequences in the same sample as well. This sequence joins TRBV3-1 (or the pseudogene TRBV3-2) and TRBJ2-3; 9 nucleotides line up with TRBD2. CDR1 is LGHDT, CDR2 YNNKEL, per germline (reference sequence). The CDR3 is 15 amino acids. Losses at the gene ends were 3 bases for V and 2 bases for J; bases not matched to a gene: 3. CDR3 nucleotides: TGTGCCAGCAGCCAGGGACTAGCCACCACAGATACGCAGTATTTT. Translation gives CASSQGLATTDTQYF.

This clone has only one observation. This sequence joins TRBV19 and TRBJ1-3, with 10 positions matching TRBD1. CDR1 is LNHDA, CDR2 SQIVND, per germline (reference sequence). The CDR3 totals 15 residues. The junction had 8 bases not matched to a gene; V was cut back by 8 bases and J by 4 bases. CDR3 region: CASETGTGVGNTIYF. Here the CDR3 DNA reads TGTGCCAGTGAGACCGGGACAGGGGTCGGAAACACCATATATTTT.

The V gene is TRBV13, the J gene TRBJ2-7; 11 bases match TRBD2. Per the germline V gene, CDR1 is PRHDT and CDR2 is FYEKMQ (reference sequence). The J segment lost 4 bases and the V segment lost 5 bases, leaving 10 bases of the junction unmatched. The CDR3 runs to 16 residues. CDR3 in DNA: TGTGCCAGCAGCACGTTGACTAGCGGGGACATTTACGAGCAGTACTTC. Protein sequence: CASSTLTSGDIYEQYF.

The chain carries TRBV28 and TRBJ2-6; 12 positions match TRBD2. CDR3 length equals 21 residues. Unmatched junction bases numbered 13, after V lost 4 bases and J lost 0 bases. Germline CDR1 reads MDHEN; CDR2 reads SYDVKM. CDR3 region: CASSYEGLAGEGNSGANVLTF. The CDR3 coding sequence is TGTGCCAGCAGTTATGAGGGACTAGCGGGCGAGGGAAACTCTGGGGCCAACGTCCTGACTTTC.

The chain carries TRBV30 and TRBJ1-5, with 10 bases matching TRBD1. J was trimmed by 3 bases and V by 0 bases; bases with no gene match: 11. The CDR3 length is 18 residues. Germline V gene sequence: CDR1 GTSNPN, CDR2 SVGIG (reference sequence). The CDR3 here is CAWSVWTGGYSPNQPQHF. The CDR3 DNA follows: TGTGCCTGGAGTGTGTGGACAGGGGGTTATAGCCCCAATCAGCCCCAGCATTTT.

This clone was recorded a few times. This rearrangement joins TRBV4-1 to TRBJ1-2; D remains unclear. The CDR3 length is 15 residues. Germline CDR1 reads MGHRA; CDR2 reads YSYEKL. Between the trimmed V and J ends, which lost 1 base and 8 bases, there was a span of 17 bases. DNA for the CDR3: TGCGCCAGCAGCCAAGGGTGGGGAGTCCGTTCGGGCTACACCTTC. As protein: CASSQGWGVRSGYTF.

The chain links TRBV7-9 to TRBJ2-4; the match to TRBD1 covers 11 bases. Per the germline V gene, CDR1 is SEHNR and CDR2 is FQNEAQ (reference sequence). This CDR3 spans 15 amino acids. J gave up 6 bases and V 5 bases, and 6 bases lay outside the gene matches. The chain's CDR3 is CASSGQGAGGNIQYF. The CDR3 DNA reads as TGTGCCAGCAGCGGACAGGGGGCAGGGGGAAACATTCAGTACTTC.

This rearrangement joins TRBV27 to TRBJ1-4; D is uncertain. The CDR3 totals 13 residues. V was shortened by 8 bases and J by 8 bases, with 15 bases between the two germline ends. Germline-derived CDR1 and CDR2 are MNHEY and SMNVEV (reference sequence). DNA for the CDR3: TGTGCCAGCGGCTCCCCTCATTGGGAAAAACTGTTTTTT. Translated: CASGSPHWEKLFF. The entire variable domain, with the rest obtained from reference TRBV27 and TRBJ1-4, is as follows: EAQVTQNPRYLITVTGKKLTVTCSQNMNHEYMSWYRQDPGLGLRQIYYSMNVEVTDKGDVPEGYKVSRKEKRNFPLILESPSPNQTSLYFCASGSPHWEKLFFGSGTQLSVL.

This rearrangement joins TRBV3-1 (or the pseudogene TRBV3-2) to TRBJ2-3; TRBD2 matches 12 bases. CDR1 is LGHDT and CDR2 is YNNKEL in the germline V gene (reference sequence). The CDR3 is made up of 15 amino acids. V trimming: 4 bases; J trimming: 7 bases; junction bases outside the gene matches: 6. The CDR3 loop is CASSLGLAGFYTQYF. CDR3 nucleotide sequence: TGTGCCAGCAGCCTGGGACTAGCGGGCTTTTATACGCAGTATTTT.

The V gene is TRBV19, the J gene TRBJ2-5; 8 bases align to TRBD2. V lost 10 bases to trimming and J lost 5 bases; unmatched junction nucleotides: 12. The CDR3 totals 14 residues. CDR1 and CDR2 (germline): LNHDA, SQIVND (reference sequence). In DNA, the CDR3 is TGTGCCACAACTAGCGGACGGGGTTTTGAGACCCAGTACTTC. Translation: CATTSGRGFETQYF.

The chain uses TRBV5-1 and TRBJ2-7; 9 nucleotides match TRBD1. The CDR3 sequence is 15 residues long. CDR1 SGHRS and CDR2 YFSETQ come from the germline V gene. With V trimmed by 3 bases and J by 3 bases, 7 bases remained unmatched. The CDR3 spells CASSSGDRDFYEQYF. For the CDR3, the DNA is TGCGCCAGCAGCTCCGGGGACAGGGATTTCTACGAGCAGTACTTC.

The genes are TRBV9 and TRBJ2-5; 14 bases are shared with TRBD2. Germline values: CDR1 SGDLS, CDR2 YYNGEE. The V gene end was trimmed by 4 bases and the J gene end by 4 bases; junction bases not matched to a gene: 9. The CDR3 length is 17 residues. CDR3 bases: TGTGCCAGCAGCCTACCGACTAGCGGGAGGGCCAGAGAGACCCAGTACTTC. Protein product: CASSLPTSGRARETQYF.